Presented here are 30 T cell receptor beta chains from one specimen sequenced in a study of T cells after yellow fever vaccination. A single record per CDR3 protein comes from TCRdb applying MiXCR to the 5' RACE reads. The table shows 120,000 or so distinct CDR3 sequences, with over 8% occurring only once. The material was CD8+ T cells sorted from PBMCs, obtained on the day of the yellow fever booster vaccination. Source of these receptors: a man younger than 35 who received the YFV17D yellow fever vaccine.

V gene TRBV19 combines with J gene TRBJ2-1, with D perhaps TRBD1 or TRBD2 (5 bases each). The V gene's germline CDR1 is LNHDA and CDR2 SQIVND (reference sequence). The CDR3 has 14 amino acids. V was cut by 8 bases and J by 5 bases, with 16 bases left in between. Here the CDR3 reads CASVRGSGHNEQFF. CDR3 nucleotide sequence: TGTGCCAGTGTGCGAGGGTCGGGGCACAATGAGCAGTTCTTC.

In its sample, this clonotype was seen a few times. The chain carries TRBV13 and TRBJ2-7; possible D gene TRBD1, 5 bases. Germline assignment: CDR1 PRHDT and CDR2 FYEKMQ (reference sequence). V was clipped by 1 base and J by 11 bases, with 12 bases between them. The CDR3 sequence is 12 residues long. CDR3 region: CASSLAAGFEYF. Written as DNA, the CDR3 is TGTGCCAGCAGCTTAGCCGCAGGGTTTGAGTACTTC.

The V and J genes are TRBV3-1 and TRBJ1-2; D is possibly TRBD1 (6 bases). The V end lost 0 bases, the J end lost 6 bases, and 14 bases lay between the germline ends. Per germline, CDR1 LGHDT and CDR2 YNNKEL (reference sequence). The CDR3 spans 15 residues. The CDR3 sequence: CASSQEQGLRNGYTF. The CDR3 DNA reads as TGTGCCAGCAGCCAAGAACAGGGCCTTCGGAATGGCTACACCTTC.

This clonotype was counted a few times. V gene TRBV6-5 combines with J gene TRBJ2-2; the D is unclear. Trimming cost V 4 bases and J 0 bases, with 9 bases left between them. Germline assignment: CDR1 MNHEY and CDR2 SVGAGI. The CDR3 runs 15 residues. CDR3 in DNA: TGTGCCAGCAGTTTAGGCTACGCGAACACCGGGGAGCTGTTTTTT. Protein product: CASSLGYANTGELFF.

A few counts support this clonotype. This chain's CDR3 is CASSLAGGIHNEQFF. For the CDR3, the DNA is TGTGCCAGCAGCTTAGCGGGGGGCATCCACAATGAGCAGTTCTTC. V and J are TRBV11-2 and TRBJ2-1, with TRBD2 as a possible D gene (7 bases). V shed 1 base and J shed 5 bases, with 12 bases lying between them. The CDR3 sequence is 15 residues long. The germline V gene has CDR1 SGHAT and CDR2 FQNNGV.

The chain has TRBV20-1 and TRBJ2-7; perhaps TRBD1 as D (6 bases). Germline V gives CDR1 DFQATT, CDR2 SNEGSKA (reference sequence). With 5 bases removed from V and 4 bases from J, the gap between germline ends came to 15 bases. CDR3 size: 13 residues. The CDR3 DNA is TGCAGTGCTTCCGGGACATTTAATTACGAGCAGTACGTC. Amino acid sequence: CSASGTFNYEQYV.

This clonotype was seen a handful of times. This chain uses TRBV9 with TRBJ2-5; 11 nucleotides align to TRBD1. Per the germline V gene, CDR1 is SGDLS and CDR2 is YYNGEE. V gave up 3 bases and J gave up 1 base; unmatched junction bases: 5. The CDR3 totals 16 residues. Here the CDR3 reads CASSGVGTGGQETQYF. The CDR3 DNA reads TGTGCCAGCAGCGGGGTCGGGACAGGGGGCCAAGAGACCCAGTACTTC.

This clonotype was found a few times. V and J are TRBV3-1 and TRBJ2-1, with D possibly TRBD1 on 5 matching bases. V gave up 5 bases and J gave up 9 bases, with 20 bases separating them. This CDR3 is 15 amino acids long. Germline assignment: CDR1 LGHDT and CDR2 YNNKEL (reference sequence). CDR3 DNA sequence: TGTGCCAGCAGCACAGGTAGTATCCGGCTCGGTGAGCAGTTCTTC. It codes for CASSTGSIRLGEQFF.

This chain joins TRBV7-3 and TRBJ2-1, with a tentative D call TRBD1 (5 bases). The CDR3 sequence is 16 residues long. Germline CDR1 reads SGHTA; CDR2 reads FQGTGA. V lost 4 bases and J lost 1, with 14 bases in between. CDR3 region: CASSSIWGPSYNEQFF. The CDR3 coding sequence is TGTGCCAGCAGCTCCATATGGGGCCCTTCCTACAATGAGCAGTTCTTC.

This clonotype was found many times. The chain employs TRBV29-1 and TRBJ1-1; no firm D call. Trimming shortened V by 7 bases and J by 1 base, and 10 bases separated the two germline ends. CDR1 is SQVTM, CDR2 ANQGSEA, per germline. CDR3 length: 12 amino acids. This chain's CDR3 is CSALTQNTEAFF. CDR3 DNA: TGCAGCGCCCTTACACAGAACACTGAAGCTTTCTTT.

This clonotype was detected a few times. V is TRBV10-2 and J is TRBJ2-2; D is unresolved. CDR1 is WSHSY, CDR2 SAAADI, per germline. This CDR3 spans 14 amino acids. Trimming cost V 2 bases and J 2 bases, with 6 bases left between them. CDR3 in DNA: TGCGCCAGCAGTGAGAGGGCCAACACCGGGGAGCTGTTTTTT. This translates into CASSERANTGELFF.

This clonotype was recorded a few times. The CDR3 nucleotides are TGTGCCAGCAGTCGTAGGGGCAGCACAGATACGCAGTATTTT. Its protein is CASSRRGSTDTQYF. V gene TRBV7-6 combines with J gene TRBJ2-3; TRBD1 is a possible D gene (5 bases). This CDR3 spans 14 amino acids. Germline-derived CDR1 and CDR2 are SGHVS and FNYEAQ. The V gene lost 6 bases and the J gene lost 0 bases, with 10 bases spanning the gap.

This clonotype has more than one count but fewer than ten. This rearrangement joins TRBV6-5 to TRBJ2-3, with TRBD2 as a possible D gene (7 bases). Germline V gene sequence: CDR1 MNHEY, CDR2 SVGAGI. The V end was cut by 0 bases, the J end by 0 bases, with 13 bases between. CDR3 length: 17 amino acids. CDR3 protein: CASSYSSGGASTDTQYF. CDR3 sequence (DNA): TGTGCCAGCAGTTACTCATCGGGGGGCGCCAGCACAGATACGCAGTATTTT.

This clonotype was seen only a few times. This rearrangement joins TRBV6-6 to TRBJ2-7; TRBD2 aligns across 8 bases. Trimming removed 6 bases from V and 5 bases from J; junction bases left unmatched: 9. Germline V gene sequence: CDR1 MNHNY, CDR2 SVGAGI (reference sequence). The CDR3 is made up of 14 amino acids. CDR3 bases: TGTGCCAGCAGCAGGGGACTAGAGGGAGACGAGCAGTACGTC. Protein: CASSRGLEGDEQYV.

This chain links TRBV4-1 with TRBJ2-7; 9 bases are shared with TRBD2. The germline gives CDR1 MGHRA, CDR2 YSYEKL. V trimming: 4 bases; J trimming: 3 bases; junction bases outside the gene matches: 7. The CDR3 loop spans 15 amino acids. CDR3 bases: TGCGCCAGCAGCCTGCGGGGGGGCCTAGACTACGAGCAGTACTTC. Amino acid sequence: CASSLRGGLDYEQYF.

This clonotype showed up many times. This chain uses TRBV12-3 or TRBV12-4 with TRBJ2-1; tentatively, D is TRBD1 (6 bases). Trimming removed 3 bases at V and 5 bases at J, with 14 bases between. The CDR3 consists of 15 residues. CDR3 loop: CASSLGQGFNNEQFF. The CDR3 coding sequence is TGTGCCAGCAGTTTGGGGCAGGGGTTCAACAATGAGCAGTTCTTC.

This chain joins TRBV28 and TRBJ2-3; 7 bases are shared with TRBD1. V gave up 5 bases and J gave up 5 bases; unmatched junction bases: 13. The CDR3 runs 16 residues. CDR1 is MDHEN, CDR2 SYDVKM, per germline. CDR3 residues: CASSLAVTGLGDTQYF. The CDR3 nucleotides are TGTGCCAGCAGTCTAGCCGTGACAGGGCTAGGAGATACGCAGTATTTT. The variable domain in full, completed from reference TRBV28 and TRBJ2-3, reads DVKVTQSSRYLVKRTGEKVFLECVQDMDHENMFWYRQDPGLGLRLIYFSYDVKMKEKGDIPEGYSVSREKKERFSLILESASTNQTSMYLCASSLAVTGLGDTQYFGPGTRLTVL.

The chain combines TRBV11-2 with TRBJ2-1, with TRBD2 matching 7 bases. The CDR3 is made up of 17 amino acids. The germline V gene has CDR1 SGHAT and CDR2 FQNNGV. With V trimmed by 5 bases and J by 9 bases, 19 bases remained unmatched. The CDR3 bases are TGTGCCAGCAGCCTCAATCATGGGGAAGGGATAGCGGGTGAGCAGTTCTTC. This translates into CASSLNHGEGIAGEQFF.

The chain joins TRBV6-1 to TRBJ2-7; perhaps D is TRBD1 or TRBD2 (5 bases each). The germline CDR1 and CDR2 sequences are MNHNS and SASEGT. V lost 5 bases and J 6 bases, leaving 17 bases between the germline ends. The CDR3 is 14 residues long. CDR3: CASSTGTGTSEQYV. Written as DNA, the CDR3 is TGTGCCAGCAGTACCGGGACGGGGACGAGCGAGCAGTACGTC.

A few counts support this clonotype. The genes are TRBV5-1 and TRBJ2-7; either TRBD1 or TRBD2 may fit D (5 bases each). The CDR3 is 14 amino acids. Germline V lookup: CDR1 SGHRS, CDR2 YFSETQ. The V and J ends lost 4 bases and 3 bases respectively, with 14 bases between them. The CDR3 loop reads CASSHRDPNYEQYF. DNA of the CDR3: TGCGCCAGCAGCCACCGGGACCCCAACTACGAGCAGTACTTC.

The chain links TRBV9 to TRBJ1-6; 9 nucleotides align to TRBD1. CDR3 length: 16 amino acids. Trimming at V came to 4 bases and at J to 1 base, leaving 3 bases not matched to a gene. CDR1 is SGDLS and CDR2 is YYNGEE in the germline V gene. The CDR3 DNA sequence: TGTGCCAGCAGCCGGGACAGGGAATCCTATAATTCACCCCTCCACTTT. Protein: CASSRDRESYNSPLHF.

This rearrangement joins TRBV6-2 or TRBV6-3 to TRBJ2-4; the D call may be TRBD1 or TRBD2 (5 bases each). Germline V gives CDR1 MNHEY, CDR2 SVGEGT. Deletions cut 7 bases from V and 4 bases from J, with 23 bases between. This CDR3 spans 17 amino acids. The chain's CDR3 is CASTNFGPTWGKNIQYF. Here the CDR3 DNA reads TGTGCCAGCACCAATTTCGGGCCAACCTGGGGGAAAAACATTCAGTACTTC.

This clonotype was recorded at least ten times. This sequence joins TRBV12-3 or TRBV12-4 and TRBJ2-5; 7 bases agree with TRBD1. There are 13 residues in the CDR3. V was pared by 6 bases and J by 5 bases, with 6 bases of the junction left unmatched. The CDR3 loop is CASSPGTEETQYF. The CDR3 DNA reads TGTGCCAGCAGCCCCGGGACAGAGGAGACCCAGTACTTC.

There are a few counts of this clonotype. The rearrangement links TRBV4-3 to TRBJ2-5; D not certain. Trimming removed 1 base from V and 2 bases from J, with 11 bases in between. The CDR3 is 15 amino acids. CDR1 and CDR2 (germline): LGHNA, YSLEER. The CDR3 is CASSQGVQKQETQYF. As DNA, the CDR3 is TGCGCCAGCAGCCAAGGCGTACAGAAGCAAGAGACCCAGTACTTC.

This clonotype was observed many times. This chain's CDR3 is CASSLNDEQYF. The CDR3 nucleotides read TGCGCCAGCAGTTTGAACGACGAGCAGTACTTC. The V and J genes are TRBV5-1 and TRBJ2-7; D remains ambiguous. Trimming shortened V by 5 bases and J by 5 bases, and 8 bases separated the two germline ends. There are 11 residues in the CDR3. Germline CDR1 SGHRS, CDR2 YFSETQ.

V and J are TRBV20-1 and TRBJ2-3; 7 bases agree with TRBD2. CDR3 size: 15 residues. J was trimmed by 7 bases and V by 5 bases; bases with no gene match: 15. The germline gives CDR1 DFQATT, CDR2 SNEGSKA (reference sequence). CDR3 nucleotides: TGCAGTGCTCGTCCGCGGGGGACTAAGGGGTATACGCAGTATTTT. Residues: CSARPRGTKGYTQYF.

The J gene is TRBJ2-7, the V gene TRBV5-1; perhaps TRBD1 as D (6 bases). V shed 4 bases and J shed 1 base, with 12 bases lying between them. CDR3 length equals 14 residues. Germline V CDR1 and CDR2: SGHRS, YFSETQ. The CDR3 reads CASSLTGSSYEQYF. The CDR3 DNA reads as TGCGCCAGCAGCCTTACAGGGAGTTCCTACGAGCAGTACTTC.

V gene TRBV6-1 combines with J gene TRBJ2-1; D might be TRBD1 (6 bases). Germline V gene sequence: CDR1 MNHNS, CDR2 SASEGT. V was shortened by 6 bases and J by 0 bases, with 12 bases between the two germline ends. The CDR3 is 15 amino acids. The CDR3 sequence is CASRPRDNSYNEQFF. The CDR3 coding sequence is TGTGCCAGCAGGCCCCGGGACAACTCCTACAATGAGCAGTTCTTC.

There are a few counts of this clonotype. J is TRBJ1-1 and V is TRBV10-3; D perhaps matches TRBD1 (6 bases). The ends were cut back, 0 bases at V and 0 bases at J, with 8 bases in the middle. This CDR3 has 15 amino acids. The germline gives CDR1 ENHRY, CDR2 SYGVKD. CDR3 region: CAISESGGLNTEAFF. CDR3 nucleotides: TGTGCCATCAGTGAGTCGGGGGGGCTGAACACTGAAGCTTTCTTT.

The sample holds a few counts of this clonotype. This chain connects TRBV11-2 to TRBJ2-5; TRBD1 or TRBD2 may be the D gene (6 bases each). Looked up from germline, CDR1 is SGHAT and CDR2 is FQNNGV. Trimming removed 2 bases at V and 2 bases at J, with 12 bases between. The CDR3 spans 15 residues. The CDR3 reads CASSLTGALQETQYF. The CDR3, as DNA: TGTGCCAGCAGCTTAACGGGGGCTCTACAAGAGACCCAGTACTTC.